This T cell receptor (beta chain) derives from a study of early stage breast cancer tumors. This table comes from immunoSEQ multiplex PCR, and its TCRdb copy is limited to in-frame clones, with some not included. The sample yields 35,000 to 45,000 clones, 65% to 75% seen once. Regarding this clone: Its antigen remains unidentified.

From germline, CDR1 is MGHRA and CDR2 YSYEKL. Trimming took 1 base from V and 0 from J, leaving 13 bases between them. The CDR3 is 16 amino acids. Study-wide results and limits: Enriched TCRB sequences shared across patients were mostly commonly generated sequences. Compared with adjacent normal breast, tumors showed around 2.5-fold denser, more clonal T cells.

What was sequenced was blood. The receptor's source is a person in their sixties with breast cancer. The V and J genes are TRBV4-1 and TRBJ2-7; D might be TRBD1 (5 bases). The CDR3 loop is CASSQGIAGFSYEQYF. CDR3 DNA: TGCGCCAGCAGCCAAGGTATCGCAGGGTTCTCCTACGAGCAGTACTTC.